These T cell receptor beta chains were read from a single sample in a study of blood T cell repertoires in COVID-19. Only in-frame clones appear in the TCRdb table, and some are missing; sequencing was by immunoSEQ multiplex PCR. The sample includes hundreds of thousands of clones, around three quarters of them seen just once. The source material was peripheral blood. These receptors all stem from a woman aged 80 or older with acute or convalescent COVID-19. Each CDR3 is given without its conserved first and last residue. Each record gives: J gene, V gene, CDR3 protein.

TRBJ2-1,TRBV30,AWSGGTGGLAGPTYNEQF
TRBJ1-1,TRBV5-4,ASSFGTQGQGMSTEAF
TRBJ2-1,TRBV6-5,ASSSRDSGLGEQF
TRBJ1-5,TRBV15,ATSRDPDQPQH
TRBJ2-7,TRBV4-3,ASSQAGAGGEYEQY
TRBJ1-6,TRBV2,ASSPQANNSPLH
TRBJ2-1,TRBV5-1,ASRLAGGSYNEQF
TRBJ1-6,TRBV3-1/TRBV3-2,ASSLTGGGNSPLH
TRBJ2-7,TRBV3-1/TRBV3-2,ASSQKGGGAYEQY
TRBJ1-4,TRBV2,ASRDRGLFSEKLF
TRBJ1-2,TRBV6-5,ASRLDTNYGYT
TRBJ2-7,TRBV12-3/TRBV12-4,ASSPTGAGEQY
TRBJ1-3,TRBV3-1/TRBV3-2,ASTRDSLSGNTIY
TRBJ2-1,TRBV10-3,AISTGTSGSGDEQF
TRBJ2-2,TRBV3-1/TRBV3-2,ASSRSRGAGELF
TRBJ1-6,TRBV27,ASSSINFRGSPLH
TRBJ2-3,TRBV2,ASSDSAGRTDTQY
TRBJ2-5,TRBV4-3,ASSQEGSGGETQY
TRBJ2-1,TRBV5-6,ASSPQRGLSNNEQF
TRBJ2-5,TRBV6-5,ASSYSSASGQETQY
TRBJ1-3,TRBV10-3,AIRQTGQGDTIY
TRBJ2-7,TRBV6-2/TRBV6-3,ASSGSDRGGYEQY
TRBJ2-5,TRBV6-5,ASSYSIGGRETQY
TRBJ1-2,TRBV7-8,ASSRERNSRYT
TRBJ1-3,TRBV14,ASSRRQVLLDTIY
TRBJ2-4,TRBV5-1,ASSLVGVENIQY
TRBJ1-5,TRBV3-1/TRBV3-2,ASSQNRAGQPQH
TRBJ1-2,TRBV15,ATSTNRGLGYT
TRBJ2-3,TRBV18,ASSPFPSGGDTQY
TRBJ2-7,TRBV7-9,ASSDATGGRFTGEQY
TRBJ2-1,TRBV5-4,ASSLNGADEQF
TRBJ2-7,TRBV6-9,ASSYELDRETYEQY
TRBJ2-7,TRBV29-1,SVEGQTYEQY
TRBJ1-2,TRBV4-1,ASSQEGTVYGYT
TRBJ1-1,TRBV24-1,ATYLGQGEGATEAF
TRBJ2-1,TRBV5-1,ASSLAGQSAYNEQF
TRBJ1-2,TRBV7-2,ASSLVPGQGYGYT
TRBJ2-5,TRBV5-1,ASSLVSGSSTGTQY
TRBJ1-3,TRBV30,AWSVTTTGNTIY
TRBJ1-4,TRBV4-3,ASSQWRGQGDEKLF
TRBJ2-3,TRBV24-1,ATSDRTGGTDTQY
TRBJ1-2,TRBV15,ATSRDRTSITHYGYT